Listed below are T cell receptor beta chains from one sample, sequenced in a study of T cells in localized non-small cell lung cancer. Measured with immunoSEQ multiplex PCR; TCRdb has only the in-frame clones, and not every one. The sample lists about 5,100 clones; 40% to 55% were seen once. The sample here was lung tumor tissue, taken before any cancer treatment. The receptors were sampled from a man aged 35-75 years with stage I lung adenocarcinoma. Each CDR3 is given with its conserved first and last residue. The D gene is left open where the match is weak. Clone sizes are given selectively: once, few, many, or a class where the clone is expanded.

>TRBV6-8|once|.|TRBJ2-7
CAISDYLYEQYF
TGTGCCATCAGTGACTACCTCTACGAGCAGTACTTC
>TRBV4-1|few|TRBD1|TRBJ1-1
CASSQDSTGGTEAFF
TGCGCCAGCAGCCAAGATTCGACAGGGGGGACTGAAGCTTTCTTT
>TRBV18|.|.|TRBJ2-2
CASSPTGGGSTGELFF
TGTGCCAGCTCACCAACGGGTGGCGGATCCACCGGGGAGCTGTTTTTT
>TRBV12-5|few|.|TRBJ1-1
CASALNPNTEAFF
TGTGCTAGTGCCCTTAATCCGAACACTGAAGCTTTCTTT
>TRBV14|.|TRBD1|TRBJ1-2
CASSQAQGFDYGYTF
TGTGCCAGCAGCCAAGCACAGGGGTTTGACTATGGCTACACCTTC
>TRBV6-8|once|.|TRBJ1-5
CASRVTGLNSNQPQHF
TGTGCCAGCAGGGTGACAGGACTAAATAGCAATCAGCCCCAGCATTTT
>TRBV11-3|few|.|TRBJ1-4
CASSLGDRDNEKLFF
TGTGCCAGCAGCTTAGGTGACCGTGACAATGAAAAACTGTTTTTT
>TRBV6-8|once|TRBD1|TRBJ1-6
CASGNRGDGPLHF
TGTGCCAGCGGAAACAGGGGGGATGGACCCCTCCACTTT
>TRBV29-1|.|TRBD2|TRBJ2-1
CSAPSGSGSGNEQFF
TGCAGCGCCCCTAGCGGTAGCGGGAGTGGGAATGAGCAGTTCTTC
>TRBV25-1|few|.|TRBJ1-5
CASSARDSGPQHF
TGTGCCAGCAGTGCCAGGGACTCGGGGCCCCAGCATTTT
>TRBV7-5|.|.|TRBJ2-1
CASSFHSGSGNEQFF
TGTGCCAGCAGCTTCCATAGCGGGAGTGGGAATGAGCAGTTCTTC
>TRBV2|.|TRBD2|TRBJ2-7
CASSRDYYEQYF
TGTGCCAGCAGCCGGGACTACTACGAGCAGTACTTC
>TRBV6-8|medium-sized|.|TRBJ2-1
CANDPPSGDNEQFF
TGTGCCAATGACCCCCCCAGTGGCGACAATGAGCAGTTCTTC
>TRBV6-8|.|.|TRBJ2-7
CASRPIRRYEQYF
TGTGCCAGCAGACCGATCAGGCGCTACGAGCAGTACTTC
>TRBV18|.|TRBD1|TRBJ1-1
CASSPGDRATEAFF
TGTGCCAGCTCACCGGGGGACAGGGCCACTGAAGCTTTCTTT
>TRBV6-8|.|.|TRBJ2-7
CASSLSFMGPGRLNEQYF
TGTGCCAGCAGTTTATCTTTCATGGGGCCAGGGAGGTTGAACGAGCAGTACTTC
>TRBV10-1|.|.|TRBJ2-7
CASSLGRSYEQYF
TGCGCCAGCAGCCTCGGACGGTCCTACGAGCAGTACTTC
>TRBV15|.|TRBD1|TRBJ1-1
CATSRGQATNTEAFF
TGTGCCACCAGCAGGGGACAGGCTACGAACACTGAAGCTTTCTTT
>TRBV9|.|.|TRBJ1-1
CASSLEQGGAFF
TGTGCCAGCAGCCTAGAACAGGGAGGGGCTTTCTTT
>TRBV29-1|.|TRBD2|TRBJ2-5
CSARRGTSIGETQYF
TGCAGCGCCCGGAGGGGGACTAGCATTGGAGAGACCCAGTACTTC
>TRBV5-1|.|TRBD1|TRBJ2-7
CASSWTGGEGSYEQYF
TGCGCCAGCAGCTGGACAGGGGGTGAAGGCTCCTACGAGCAGTACTTC
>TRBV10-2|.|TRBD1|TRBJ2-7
CASSGGGQGEQYF
TGCGCCAGCAGTGGGGGCGGACAGGGCGAGCAGTACTTC
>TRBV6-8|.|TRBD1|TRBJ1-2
CASRVTGVVGYTF
TGTGCCAGCAGGGTAACAGGGGTCGTTGGCTACACCTTC
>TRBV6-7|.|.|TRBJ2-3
CASSRAGGATDTQYF
TGTGCCAGCAGTCGCGCCGGAGGGGCCACAGATACGCAGTATTTT
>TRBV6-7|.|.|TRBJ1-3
CASLWRNTIYF
TGTGCCAGCCTGTGGAGAAACACCATATATTTT